Listed here are 15 T cell receptor beta chains from one sample, sequenced in a study of blood T cells in healthy people across ages (dated by TCRdb to between 2014 and 2017). Preparation of the library involved 5' RACE. Sequencing took place on an Illumina HiSeq 2500. A second PCR of roughly 7 to 11 cycles was run with a J-beta primer mix and a sample-barcoded 5' primer. The public reads were quality trimmed at Q25 with fastp and then assembled into clones with MiXCR by TCRdb, keeping productive beta chains. Rows with one shared CDR3 protein collapse into an entry with the most common genes and DNA. This sample has over a million distinct CDR3 sequences in its table, and less than 25% of those were observed once. 0.75% of the sample is held by the ten biggest clonotypes. In addition, the sample was reused for a study of T cells of mothers and their children.

The specimen sequenced was blood. These receptors came from a girl aged 2 to 10 in good health.

The chain employs TRBV12-3 or TRBV12-4 and TRBJ2-5; D call uncertain. With the DNA end fitting TRBJ2-7 better, the J assignment may be wrong. This CDR3 has 17 amino acids. CDR3 protein: CASSLGTARGRHYEQYF. CDR3 DNA: TGTGCCAGCAGTTTAGGTACGGCTCGCGGCCGTCACTACGAGCAGTACTTC.

Of note for this clonotype: A single base separates this from a much larger clone, so it may be a read error. The CDR3 DNA reads TGTGCCAGCAGGGGCGGGACTACCTATGAGCATTTCTTC. Its protein product is CASRGGTTYEHFF. The chain couples TRBV2 to TRBJ2-5, with 7 bases lining up with TRBD2. The CDR3 has 13 amino acids. Per germline, CDR1 SNHLY and CDR2 FYNNEI.

Remarks on this clonotype: This CDR3 fails to terminate in the conserved phenylalanine or tryptophan, so it likely reflects a read error. This chain joins TRBV7-8 and TRBJ2-7; 9 nucleotides align to TRBD2. Germline lookup yields CDR1 SGHVS and CDR2 FQNEAQ. V was pared by 4 bases and J by 6 bases, with 10 bases of the junction left unmatched. The CDR3 runs to 15 residues. CDR3 loop: CASSSNSGSTCEQYL. CDR3 DNA sequence: TGTGCCAGCAGCTCCAATAGCGGGAGCACATGCGAGCAGTACCTC.

The V call is TRBV3-1, the J call TRBJ1-4, with a weak D call TRBD1 (5 bases). This CDR3 is 18 amino acids long. Trimming took 1 base from V and 2 from J, leaving 17 bases between them. Germline V gene sequence: CDR1 LGHDT, CDR2 YNNKEL (reference sequence). The CDR3 protein is CASSQAEGDLSTNEKLFF. The CDR3 bases are TGTGCCAGCAGCCAAGCGGAAGGGGACCTATCTACTAATGAAAAACTGTTTTTT.

This chain links TRBV7-3 with TRBJ2-2; D is possibly TRBD1 (5 bases). In germline, CDR1 is SGHTA, CDR2 FQGTGA. The CDR3 sequence is 13 residues long. V lost 5 bases and J 6 bases, leaving 10 bases between the germline ends. The CDR3 sequence is CASSAGYPGELFF. CDR3 coding DNA: TGTGCCAGCAGCGCAGGGTATCCCGGGGAGCTGTTTTTT.

This clonotype was seen a handful of times. The chain carries TRBV6-6 and TRBJ1-2; D is uncertain. V was shortened by 0 bases and J by 0 bases, with 11 bases between the two germline ends. The CDR3 runs 16 residues. Germline assignment: CDR1 MNHNY and CDR2 SVGAGI (reference sequence). CDR3 in amino acids: CASSYSLTSANYGYTF. For the CDR3, the DNA is TGTGCCAGCAGTTACTCACTCACTTCAGCTAACTATGGCTACACCTTC.

The V and J genes are TRBV6-5 and TRBJ2-4, with TRBD2 identical over 9 bases. After removal of 6 bases from V and 6 bases from J, the junction contained 9 bases not matched to a gene. This CDR3 comprises 15 residues. In germline, CDR1 is MNHEY, CDR2 SVGAGI. The CDR3 loop is CASSTPGLAGNIQYF. The DNA for the CDR3 is TGTGCCAGCAGCACCCCGGGACTAGCAGGAAACATTCAGTACTTC.

This clonotype has ten or more counts. V and J are TRBV9 and TRBJ2-5; a possible D gene is TRBD1 (6 bases). Trimming left V 0 bases short and J 5 bases short, with 8 bases between. The germline V gene has CDR1 SGDLS and CDR2 YYNGEE. This CDR3 comprises 13 residues. CDR3 DNA: TGTGCCAGCAGCGTAGCAGGGGAGGAGACCCAGTACTTC. Protein: CASSVAGEETQYF.

This clonotype was observed a handful of times. The CDR3 here is CASSPLGGPEPGELFF. The CDR3 DNA follows: TGTGCCAGCAGCCCTCTCGGGGGGCCGGAGCCCGGGGAGCTGTTTTTT. The chain combines TRBV11-3 with TRBJ2-2, with D possibly TRBD2 on 7 matching bases. From germline, CDR1 is SGHNT and CDR2 YENEEA. The germline V and J ends were trimmed by 5 bases and 6 bases, with 19 bases remaining between them. This CDR3 has 16 residues.

The chain carries TRBV7-9 and TRBJ1-2; D uncertain. Germline CDR1 and CDR2: SEHNR and FQNEAQ (reference sequence). Trimming removed 5 bases from V and 10 bases from J, with 20 bases in between. CDR3 length equals 14 residues. CDR3 bases: TGTGCCAGCAGCCCCAGTAGCCTCAACAGCGTCTACACCTTC. It specifies CASSPSSLNSVYTF.

The chain carries TRBV11-3 and TRBJ2-3, with 13 bases aligning to TRBD2. With 5 bases clipped from V and 1 base from J, the junction kept 6 bases outside the gene matches. The CDR3 consists of 17 residues. CDR1 and CDR2 (germline): SGHNT, YENEEA. The CDR3 coding sequence is TGTGCCAGCAGCCCATGGACTAGCGGGGGCCGCACAGATACGCAGTATTTT. Translated, it gives CASSPWTSGGRTDTQYF.

The genes are TRBV20-1 and TRBJ2-3; 9 bases map to TRBD1. Germline CDR1 and CDR2: DFQATT and SNEGSKA (reference sequence). V dropped 5 bases and J dropped 6; count of bases not matched to a gene: 9. The CDR3 contains 14 residues. For the CDR3, the DNA is TGCAGTGCTCTAGGGACAGGGCTGAGGGATACGCAGTATTTT. Protein: CSALGTGLRDTQYF.

This CDR3 reads CASSLTSGGVGQFF. CDR3 bases: TGTGCCAGCAGCTTAACTAGCGGGGGGGTGGGGCAGTTCTTC. The gene calls are TRBV7-3 and TRBJ2-1; TRBD2 matches 11 bases. This CDR3 is built from 14 residues. Germline assignment: CDR1 SGHTA and CDR2 FQGTGA. The J segment lost 12 bases and the V segment lost 0 bases, leaving 4 bases of the junction unmatched.

This clonotype appeared a few times. The CDR3 reads CASSTQGGYEQYF. CDR3 in DNA: TGTGCCAGTAGTACACAGGGGGGCTACGAGCAGTACTTC. This chain connects TRBV19 to TRBJ2-1; TRBD1 aligns across 8 bases. Gene TRBJ2-7 matches the end of the DNA better, so the J call may be wrong. Germline values: CDR1 LNHDA, CDR2 SQIVND (reference sequence). The CDR3 runs 13 residues.

In this sample, this clonotype turned up a few times. The V and J genes are TRBV6-5 and TRBJ2-1, with D possibly being TRBD2 (6 bases). Germline V CDR1 and CDR2: MNHEY, SVGAGI. Trimming left V 5 bases short and J 0 bases short, with 11 bases between. This CDR3 is built from 15 residues. The CDR3 reads CASSPGGNSYNEQFF. The CDR3 DNA follows: TGTGCCAGCAGTCCTGGGGGGAACTCCTACAATGAGCAGTTCTTC.